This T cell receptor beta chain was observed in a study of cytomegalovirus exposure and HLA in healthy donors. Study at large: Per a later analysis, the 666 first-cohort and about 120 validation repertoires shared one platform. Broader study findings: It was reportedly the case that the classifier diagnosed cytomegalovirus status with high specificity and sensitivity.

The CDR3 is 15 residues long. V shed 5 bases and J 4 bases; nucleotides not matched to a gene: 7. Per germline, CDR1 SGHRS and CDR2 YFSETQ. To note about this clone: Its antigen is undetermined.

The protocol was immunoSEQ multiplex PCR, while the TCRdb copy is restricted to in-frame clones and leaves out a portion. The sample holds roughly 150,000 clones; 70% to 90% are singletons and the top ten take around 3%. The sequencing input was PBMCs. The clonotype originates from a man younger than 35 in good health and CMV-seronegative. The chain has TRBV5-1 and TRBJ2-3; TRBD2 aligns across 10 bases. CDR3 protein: CASSSLAGGPDTQYF. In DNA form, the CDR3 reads TGCGCCAGCAGTTCTTTAGCGGGGGGACCAGATACGCAGTATTTT. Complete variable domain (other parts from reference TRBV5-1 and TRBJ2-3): KAGVTQTPRYLIKTRGQQVTLSCSPISGHRSVSWYQQTPGQGLQFLFEYFSETQRNKGNFPGRFSGRQFSNSRSEMNVSTLELGDSALYLCASSSLAGGPDTQYFGPGTRLTVL.